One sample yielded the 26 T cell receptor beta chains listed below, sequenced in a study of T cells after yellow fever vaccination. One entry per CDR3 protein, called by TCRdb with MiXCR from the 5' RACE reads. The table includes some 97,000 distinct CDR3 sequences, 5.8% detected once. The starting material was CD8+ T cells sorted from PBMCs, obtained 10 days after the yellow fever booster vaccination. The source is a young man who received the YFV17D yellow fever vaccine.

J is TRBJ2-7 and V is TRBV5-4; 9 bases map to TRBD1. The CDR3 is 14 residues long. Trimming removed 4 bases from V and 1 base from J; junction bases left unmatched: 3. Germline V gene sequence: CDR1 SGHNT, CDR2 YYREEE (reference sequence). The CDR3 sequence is CASSPDRGSYEQYF. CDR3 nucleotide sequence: TGTGCCAGCAGCCCGGACAGGGGATCCTACGAGCAGTACTTC. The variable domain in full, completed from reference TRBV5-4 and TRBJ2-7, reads ETGVTQSPTHLIKTRGQQVTLRCSSQSGHNTVSWYQQALGQGPQFIFQYYREEENGRGNFPPRFSGLQFPNYSSELNVNALELDDSALYLCASSPDRGSYEQYFGPGTRLTVT.

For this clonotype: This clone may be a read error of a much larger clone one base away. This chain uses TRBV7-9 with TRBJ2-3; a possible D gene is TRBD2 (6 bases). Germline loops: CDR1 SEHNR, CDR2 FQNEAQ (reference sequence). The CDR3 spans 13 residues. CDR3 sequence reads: CASTPRTGDTKYF. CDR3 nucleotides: TGTGCCAGCACGCCCCGGACGGGAGATACGAAGTATTTT.

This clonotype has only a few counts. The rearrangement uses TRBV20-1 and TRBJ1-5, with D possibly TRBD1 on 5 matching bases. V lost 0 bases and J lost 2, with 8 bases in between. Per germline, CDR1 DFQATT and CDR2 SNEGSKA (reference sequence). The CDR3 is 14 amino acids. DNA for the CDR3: TGCAGTGCTAGAGATCTCAGGGGCAATCAGCCCCAGCATTTT. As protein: CSARDLRGNQPQHF.

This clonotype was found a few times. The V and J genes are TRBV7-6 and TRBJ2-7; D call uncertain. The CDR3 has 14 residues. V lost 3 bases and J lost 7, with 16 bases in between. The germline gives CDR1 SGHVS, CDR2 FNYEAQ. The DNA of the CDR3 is TGTGCCAGCAGCTTCAGACCCCTCGCTGGTGAGCAGTACTTC. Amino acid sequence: CASSFRPLAGEQYF.

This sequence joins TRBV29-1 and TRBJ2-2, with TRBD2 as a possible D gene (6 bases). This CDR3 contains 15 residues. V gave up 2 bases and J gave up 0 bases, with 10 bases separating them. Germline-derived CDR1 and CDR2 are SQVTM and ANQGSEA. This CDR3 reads CSVESGDANTGELFF. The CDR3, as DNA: TGCAGCGTTGAATCGGGGGACGCGAACACCGGGGAGCTGTTTTTT.

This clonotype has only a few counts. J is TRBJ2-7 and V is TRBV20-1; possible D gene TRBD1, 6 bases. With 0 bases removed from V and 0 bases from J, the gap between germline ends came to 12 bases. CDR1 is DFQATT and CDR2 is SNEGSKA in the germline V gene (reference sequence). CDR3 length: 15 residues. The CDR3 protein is CSARDGQSASYEQYF. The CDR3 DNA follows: TGCAGTGCTAGAGATGGACAGTCAGCCTCCTACGAGCAGTACTTC.

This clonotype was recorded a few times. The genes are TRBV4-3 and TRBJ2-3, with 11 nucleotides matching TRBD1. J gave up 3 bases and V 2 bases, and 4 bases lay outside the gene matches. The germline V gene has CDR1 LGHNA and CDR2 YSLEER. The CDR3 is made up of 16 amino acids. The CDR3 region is CASSQYGQGATDTQYF. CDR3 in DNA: TGCGCCAGCAGCCAATATGGACAGGGGGCAACAGATACGCAGTATTTT.

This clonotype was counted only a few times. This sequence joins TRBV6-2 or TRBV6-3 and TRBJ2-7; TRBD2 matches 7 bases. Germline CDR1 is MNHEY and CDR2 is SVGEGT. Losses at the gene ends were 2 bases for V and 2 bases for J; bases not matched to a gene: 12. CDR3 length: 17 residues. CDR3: CASSYRAWGGATYEQYF. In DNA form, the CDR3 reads TGTGCCAGCAGTTACCGAGCCTGGGGGGGAGCCACCTACGAGCAGTACTTC.

In nucleotides, the CDR3 is TGCGCCAGCAGCTTGTTACAGTACGGGAACAATGAGCAGTTCTTC. Protein: CASSLLQYGNNEQFF. The chain has TRBV5-1 and TRBJ2-1, with a weak D call TRBD2 (5 bases). CDR3 length: 15 residues. Germline-derived CDR1 and CDR2 are SGHRS and YFSETQ. Trimming shortened V by 1 base and J by 5 bases, and 13 bases separated the two germline ends.

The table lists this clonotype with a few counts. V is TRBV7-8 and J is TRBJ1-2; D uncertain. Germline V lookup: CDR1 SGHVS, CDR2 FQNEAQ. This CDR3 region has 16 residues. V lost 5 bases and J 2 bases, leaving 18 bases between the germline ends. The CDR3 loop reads CASSPAGQQSNYGYTF. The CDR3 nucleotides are TGTGCCAGCAGCCCAGCAGGCCAGCAATCAAACTATGGCTACACCTTC. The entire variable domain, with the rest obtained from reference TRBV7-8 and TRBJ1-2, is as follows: GAGVSQSPRYKVAKRGQDVALRCDPISGHVSLFWYQQALGQGPEFLTYFQNEAQLDKSGLPSDRFFAERPEGSVSTLKIQRTQQEDSAVYLCASSPAGQQSNYGYTFGSGTRLTVV.

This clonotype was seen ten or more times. CDR3 nucleotide sequence: TGTGCCAGCAGTCTCGGGGAACCCTACGAGCAGTACTTC. It is translated as CASSLGEPYEQYF. The chain combines TRBV6-2 or TRBV6-3 with TRBJ2-7, with a possible D match to TRBD2 (5 bases). This CDR3 has 13 amino acids. Germline V lookup: CDR1 MNHEY, CDR2 SVGEGT. Trimming took off 5 bases at V and 2 bases at J, with 10 bases between the two ends.

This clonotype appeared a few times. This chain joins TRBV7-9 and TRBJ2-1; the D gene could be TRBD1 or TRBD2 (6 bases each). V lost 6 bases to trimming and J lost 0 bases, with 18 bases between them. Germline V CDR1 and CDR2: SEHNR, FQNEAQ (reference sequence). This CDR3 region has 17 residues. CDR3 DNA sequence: TGTGCCAGCAGTTCTGGGGGGCGGGTTAGCTCCTACAATGAGCAGTTCTTC. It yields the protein CASSSGGRVSSYNEQFF.

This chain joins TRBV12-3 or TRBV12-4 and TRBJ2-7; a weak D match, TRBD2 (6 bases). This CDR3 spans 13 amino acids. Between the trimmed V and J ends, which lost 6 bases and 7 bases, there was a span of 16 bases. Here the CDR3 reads CASRRGERYEQYF. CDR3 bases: TGTGCCAGCAGGCGCGGGGAGAGGTATGAGCAGTACTTC.

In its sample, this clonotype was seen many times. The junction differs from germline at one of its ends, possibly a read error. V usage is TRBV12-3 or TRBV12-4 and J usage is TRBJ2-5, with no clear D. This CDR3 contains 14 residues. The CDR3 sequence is CASSLRGSQETQYF. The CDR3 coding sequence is TGCGCCAGCAGCTTGCGAGGATCCCAAGAGACCCAGTACTTC.

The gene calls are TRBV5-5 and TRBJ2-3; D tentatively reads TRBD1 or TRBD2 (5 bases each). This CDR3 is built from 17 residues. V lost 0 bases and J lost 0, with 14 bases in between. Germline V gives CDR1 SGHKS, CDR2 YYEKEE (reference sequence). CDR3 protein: CASSLAGALTSTDTQYF. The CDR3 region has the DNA TGTGCCAGCAGCTTGGCCGGGGCTTTAACTAGCACAGATACGCAGTATTTT.

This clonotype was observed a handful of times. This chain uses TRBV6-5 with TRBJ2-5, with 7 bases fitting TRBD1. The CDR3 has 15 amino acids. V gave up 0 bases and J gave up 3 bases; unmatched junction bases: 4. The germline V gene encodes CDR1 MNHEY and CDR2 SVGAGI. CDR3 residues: CASSYSQTGKETQYF. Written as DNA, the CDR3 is TGTGCCAGCAGTTACTCTCAGACAGGGAAAGAGACCCAGTACTTC.

The CDR3 DNA is TGTGCCAGCAGCTCGCGACCGGGCTATGGCTACACCTTC. Translating it yields CASSSRPGYGYTF. J is TRBJ1-2 and V is TRBV7-6; no firm D call. Trimming removed 4 bases from V and 4 bases from J, with 10 bases in between. CDR3 size: 13 residues. CDR1 SGHVS and CDR2 FNYEAQ come from the germline V gene.

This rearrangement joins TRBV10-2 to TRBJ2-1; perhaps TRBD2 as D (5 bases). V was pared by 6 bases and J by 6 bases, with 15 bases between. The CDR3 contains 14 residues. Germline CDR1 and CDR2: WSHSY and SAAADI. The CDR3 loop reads CASRGLGETNEQFF. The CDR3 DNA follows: TGCGCCAGCAGGGGCCTCGGGGAGACCAATGAGCAGTTCTTC.

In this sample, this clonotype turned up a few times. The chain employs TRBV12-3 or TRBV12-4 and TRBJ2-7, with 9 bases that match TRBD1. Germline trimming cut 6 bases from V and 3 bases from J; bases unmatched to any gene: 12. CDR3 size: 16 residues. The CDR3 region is CASSSPTGGGIYEQYF. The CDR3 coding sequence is TGTGCCAGCAGCTCCCCAACAGGGGGCGGAATCTACGAGCAGTACTTC.

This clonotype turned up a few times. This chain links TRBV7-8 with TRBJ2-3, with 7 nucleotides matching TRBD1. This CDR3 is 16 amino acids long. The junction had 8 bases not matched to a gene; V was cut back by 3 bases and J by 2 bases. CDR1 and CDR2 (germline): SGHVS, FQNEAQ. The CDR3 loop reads CASSFRDRAYTDTQYF. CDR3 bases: TGTGCCAGCAGCTTTCGAGACAGGGCTTACACAGATACGCAGTATTTT.

The DNA of the CDR3 is TGTGCCAGCAGTCCAGGACAGTTTAGCAATCAGCCCCAGCATTTT. As protein: CASSPGQFSNQPQHF. The V gene is TRBV6-4, the J gene TRBJ1-5; TRBD1 is a possible D gene (6 bases). The germline V and J ends were trimmed by 5 bases and 0 bases, with 11 bases remaining between them. Looked up from germline, CDR1 is MRHNA and CDR2 is SNTAGT. CDR3 length equals 15 residues.

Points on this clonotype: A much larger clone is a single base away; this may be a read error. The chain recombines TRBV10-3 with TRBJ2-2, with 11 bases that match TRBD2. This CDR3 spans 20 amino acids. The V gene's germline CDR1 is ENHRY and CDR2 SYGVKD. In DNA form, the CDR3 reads TGTGCCATCAGTGAGTCGAGACTAGCGGGATCCATCGTGGGCACCGGGGGGCTGTTTTTT. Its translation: CAISESRLAGSIVGTGGLFF.

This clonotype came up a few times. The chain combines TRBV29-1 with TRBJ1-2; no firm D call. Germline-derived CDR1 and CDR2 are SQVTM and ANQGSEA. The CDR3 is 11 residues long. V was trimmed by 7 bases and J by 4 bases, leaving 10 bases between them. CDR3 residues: CSGGVTYGYTF. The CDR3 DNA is TGCAGCGGAGGAGTGACCTATGGCTACACCTTC.

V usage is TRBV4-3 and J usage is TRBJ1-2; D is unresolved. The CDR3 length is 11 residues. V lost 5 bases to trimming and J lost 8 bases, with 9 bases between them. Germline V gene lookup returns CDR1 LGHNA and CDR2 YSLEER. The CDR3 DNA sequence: TGCGCCAGCAGCACCTCGGGGGGCTACACCTTC. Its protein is CASSTSGGYTF.

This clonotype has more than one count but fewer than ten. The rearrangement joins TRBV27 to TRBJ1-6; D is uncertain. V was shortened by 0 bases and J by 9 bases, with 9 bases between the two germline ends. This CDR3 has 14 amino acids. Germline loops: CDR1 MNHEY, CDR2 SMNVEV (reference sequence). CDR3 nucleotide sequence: TGTGCCAGCAGTTTATCGGGCCCAGGTTCACCCCTCCACTTT. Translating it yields CASSLSGPGSPLHF.

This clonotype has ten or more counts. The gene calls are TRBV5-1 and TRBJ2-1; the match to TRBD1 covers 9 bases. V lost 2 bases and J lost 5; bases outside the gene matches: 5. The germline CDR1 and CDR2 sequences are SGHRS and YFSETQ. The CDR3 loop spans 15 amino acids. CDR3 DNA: TGCGCCAGCAGCTTTTCCGGGACAGGGAACAATGAGCAGTTCTTC. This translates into CASSFSGTGNNEQFF.